This T cell receptor beta chain stems from a study of blood T cell repertoires in COVID-19. Trimming took 0 bases from V and 5 from J, leaving 10 bases between them. Germline V gene sequence: CDR1 WNHNN, CDR2 SYGVQD (reference sequence). CDR3 length: 14 residues. Per the study methods: Reference gene primer amplification yielded estimated nucleated cell counts. TCRdb's copy holds only in-frame clones and misses some; the assay was immunoSEQ multiplex PCR. The DNA was the basis for D and trimming; V, J and clone size are from that table. The sample holds about 130,000 clones, 70% to 90% seen once. The participants were between roughly 18 and 100 years old and came from 24 US areas. Resolution of symptoms, clearance, or two negative PCRs was present in recovered Cohort 3 donors.

Sequencing was carried out using PBMCs or T cells enriched from blood (not recorded which). The chain couples TRBV10-1 to TRBJ2-5; a possible D gene is TRBD2 (6 bases). This sequence originates from a woman aged 45 to 65 who had recovered from COVID-19. CDR3: CASSESEGWETQYF. For the CDR3, the DNA is TGCGCCAGCAGTGAGTCGGAGGGATGGGAGACCCAGTACTTC.